The subject of this entry is one T cell receptor (beta chain). These data originate in a study of blood T cell repertoires in COVID-19. Study in general: Samples of COVID-19 (acute and convalescent) were obtained from the United States, Italy and Spain.

Symptom resolution, clearance, or two negative PCRs marked donors in Cohort 3 as recovered. Repertoires were generated with immunoSEQ multiplex PCR, while TCRdb's copy carries only in-frame clones and drops some. Among approximately 290,000 clones, around 90% were seen once, and the ten largest hold about 1.1%. V trimming: 4 bases; J trimming: 6 bases; junction bases outside the gene matches: 4. CDR3 size: 15 residues. Germline loops: CDR1 SGDLS, CDR2 YYNGEE. The TCR originated in a woman in her twenties or thirties who had recovered from COVID-19. The sample consisted of PBMCs or T cells enriched from blood (not recorded which). This chain uses TRBV9 with TRBJ2-3; 14 bases fit TRBD2. The CDR3: CASSIRLAGGDTQYF. The CDR3 DNA sequence: TGTGCCAGCAGCATCAGACTAGCGGGAGGGGATACGCAGTATTTT.